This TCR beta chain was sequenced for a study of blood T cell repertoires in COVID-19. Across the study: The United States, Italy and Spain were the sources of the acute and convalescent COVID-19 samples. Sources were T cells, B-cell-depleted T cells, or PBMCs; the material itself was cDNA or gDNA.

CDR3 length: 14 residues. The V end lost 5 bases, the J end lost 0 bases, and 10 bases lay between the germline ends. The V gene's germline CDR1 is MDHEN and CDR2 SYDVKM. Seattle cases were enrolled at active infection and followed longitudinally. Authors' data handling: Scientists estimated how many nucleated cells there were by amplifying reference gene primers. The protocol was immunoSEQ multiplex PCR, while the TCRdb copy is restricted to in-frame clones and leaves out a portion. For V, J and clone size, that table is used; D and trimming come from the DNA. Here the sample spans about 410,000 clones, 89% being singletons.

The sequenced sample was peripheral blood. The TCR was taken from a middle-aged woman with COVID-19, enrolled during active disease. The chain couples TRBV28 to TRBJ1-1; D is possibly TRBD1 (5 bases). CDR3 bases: TGTGCCAGCAGTACAGGATCACTGAACACTGAAGCTTTCTTT. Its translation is CASSTGSLNTEAFF.